Sequencing of this TCR beta chain was carried out in a study of T cells in Graves' hyperthyroidism and ophthalmopathy. This clonotype was found many times. The germline V and J ends were trimmed by 2 bases and 1 base, with 8 bases remaining between them. CDR1 is MDHEN and CDR2 is SYDVKM in the germline V gene. This CDR3 is 14 amino acids long. The source material, RNA transcripts, was used to amplify TCR beta CDR3 regions. Carried out on the TCR CDR3, a first-round RT-PCR used the HTBI primer set. TCRdb reprocessed the multiplex PCR reads with MiXCR, giving one entry per CDR3 protein. The sample has under 300,000 distinct CDR3 sequences, approximately 15% seen once; the top ten hold 13%.

The gene calls are TRBV28 and TRBJ1-1; D is undetermined. The TCR was taken from a woman in her 40s with Graves' hyperthyroidism that later progressed to Graves' ophthalmopathy. The sample comprised blood. CDR3 sequence (DNA): TGTGCCAGCAGTTTAGAGGTAGGGAACACTGAAGCTTTCTTT. Protein: CASSLEVGNTEAFF.